Presented here are 13 T cell receptor beta chains from one specimen sequenced in a study of post-analysis software for immune sequencing data. Study conclusions and caveats: The five TRBV segments detected at higher frequency in patients than in controls included TRBV5-6, TRBV5-1 and TRBV20-1.

Prepared libraries of TCR beta cDNA carried unique molecular identifiers. Using its own MiXCR run on the PCR reads, TCRdb lists one record per CDR3 protein. The profile shows 750,000 to 950,000 distinct CDR3 sequences, approximately 53% of them singletons. No antigen is known for these receptors. The material sequenced was blood. All receptors derive from a girl aged 10-17 years with multiple sclerosis.

In DNA form, the CDR3 reads TGTGCCAGCAGCTTAGAGCTATTAGGGAATGAGCAGTTCTTC. It specifies CASSLELLGNEQFF. The chain employs TRBV7-9 and TRBJ2-1; the D is unclear. The CDR3 runs 14 residues. Trimming shortened V by 1 base and J by 7 bases, and 11 bases separated the two germline ends. In germline, CDR1 is SEHNR, CDR2 FQNEAQ (reference sequence).

This clonotype was counted a few times. The chain couples TRBV29-1 to TRBJ2-7, with 10 bases fitting TRBD1. Germline-derived CDR1 and CDR2 are SQVTM and ANQGSEA. CDR3 length: 13 residues. J was trimmed by 4 bases and V by 6 bases; bases with no gene match: 6. The CDR3 loop reads CSVVTGGLYEQYF. The CDR3, as DNA: TGCAGCGTCGTGACAGGGGGCTTGTACGAGCAGTACTTC.

The rearrangement uses TRBV6-1 and TRBJ2-5, with 9 bases that match TRBD1. The CDR3 loop spans 15 amino acids. With 5 bases clipped from V and 11 bases from J, the junction kept 15 bases outside the gene matches. Germline CDR1 and CDR2: MNHNS and SASEGT. The CDR3 is CASSLDRGRYNEQYF. The CDR3 nucleotides are TGTGCCAGCAGTTTGGACAGGGGACGATACAATGAGCAGTACTTC.

This rearrangement joins TRBV6-5 to TRBJ2-7; TRBD1 aligns across 7 bases. The CDR3 sequence is 13 residues long. After removal of 8 bases from V and 2 bases from J, the junction contained 6 bases not matched to a gene. Germline V gene sequence: CDR1 MNHEY, CDR2 SVGAGI. CDR3 amino acids: CASQRRGPYEQYF. The CDR3 coding sequence is TGTGCCAGCCAGAGAAGGGGGCCCTACGAGCAGTACTTC.

The sample holds one count of this clonotype. The chain employs TRBV20-1 and TRBJ2-3; 12 nucleotides agree with TRBD2. CDR3 length equals 15 residues. V trimming: 3 bases; J trimming: 5 bases; junction bases outside the gene matches: 6. The germline gives CDR1 DFQATT, CDR2 SNEGSKA (reference sequence). The CDR3 spells CSARRLAGVGDTQYF. The CDR3 DNA sequence: TGCAGTGCTAGGAGACTAGCGGGAGTGGGAGATACGCAGTATTTT.

The genes are TRBV29-1 and TRBJ2-7; 15 bases line up with TRBD2. V shed 7 bases, J shed 2 bases, and the junction held 6 bases outside the gene matches. This CDR3 region has 15 residues. Germline V gene data show CDR1 as SQVTM and CDR2 as ANQGSEA. The DNA of the CDR3 is TGCAGCGCCGGGACTAGCGGGAGGATACCCTACGAGCAGTACTTC. The encoded protein is CSAGTSGRIPYEQYF.

The chain couples TRBV28 to TRBJ2-7; TRBD2 is a possible D gene (6 bases). Germline CDR1 reads MDHEN; CDR2 reads SYDVKM. V gave up 8 bases and J gave up 5 bases, with 13 bases separating them. CDR3 length: 12 amino acids. Written as DNA, the CDR3 is TGTGCCAGCCTCGGGGGTATCCACGAGCAGTACTTC. Amino acids: CASLGGIHEQYF.

The chain has TRBV29-1 and TRBJ2-7, with no clear D. Germline CDR1 is SQVTM and CDR2 is ANQGSEA. The CDR3 is 13 amino acids. The V end was cut by 4 bases, the J end by 0 bases, with 10 bases between. This chain's CDR3 is CSVGSASSYEQYF. The CDR3, as DNA: TGCAGCGTTGGTTCGGCTAGCTCCTACGAGCAGTACTTC.

The chain carries TRBV6-6 and TRBJ1-2; 8 bases match TRBD1. The CDR3 totals 17 residues. V lost 0 bases and J lost 4; bases outside the gene matches: 10. Germline loops: CDR1 MNHNY, CDR2 SVGAGI (reference sequence). CDR3 sequence reads: CASSYSHPGQGVYGYTF. As DNA, the CDR3 is TGTGCCAGCAGTTACTCTCATCCCGGACAGGGCGTCTATGGCTACACCTTC.

The rearrangement joins TRBV7-9 to TRBJ1-1; possible D gene TRBD1, 6 bases. V shed 2 bases and J shed 1 base, with 17 bases lying between them. The CDR3 totals 17 residues. CDR1 is SEHNR and CDR2 is FQNEAQ in the germline V gene (reference sequence). The CDR3 sequence: CASSLPRDKGRNTEAFF. The DNA for the CDR3 is TGTGCCAGCAGCTTACCCCGGGACAAGGGAAGGAACACTGAAGCTTTCTTT.

This chain links TRBV5-1 with TRBJ2-5; possibly TRBD2 for D (5 bases). CDR1 and CDR2 (germline): SGHRS, YFSETQ. The V gene lost 4 bases and the J gene lost 1 base, with 11 bases spanning the gap. This CDR3 spans 14 amino acids. The CDR3, as DNA: TGCGCCAGCAGCGCTGGAGGATTCCAAGAGACCCAGTACTTC. It encodes CASSAGGFQETQYF.

This clonotype was seen just once. V gene TRBV7-2 combines with J gene TRBJ2-7, with D perhaps assigned TRBD1 or TRBD2 (7 bases each). CDR1 and CDR2 from the germline V gene are SGHTA and FQGNSA. The CDR3 is made up of 14 amino acids. V lost 1 base and J 6 bases, leaving 13 bases between the germline ends. The CDR3 coding sequence is TGTGCCAGCAGCTTAGGACAGGGAGGGCGCGAGCAGTACTTC. Encoded protein: CASSLGQGGREQYF. Together with reference TRBV7-2 and TRBJ2-7, the CDR3 gives the full variable domain: GAGVSQSPSNKVTEKGKDVELRCDPISGHTALYWYRQSLGQGLEFLIYFQGNSAPDKSGLPSDRFSAERTGGSVSTLTIQRTQQEDSAVYLCASSLGQGGREQYFGPGTRLTVT.

CDR3 nucleotide sequence: TGCAGCGTTGTAGCCTCTCGTGGGGGTGAGCAGTTCTTC. It codes for CSVVASRGGEQFF. The chain links TRBV29-1 to TRBJ2-1; D is possibly TRBD1 or TRBD2 (5 bases each). Deletions cut 4 bases from V and 9 bases from J, with 16 bases between. Germline V gene data show CDR1 as SQVTM and CDR2 as ANQGSEA. CDR3 length equals 13 residues.